Listed below are T cell receptor beta chains from one sample, sequenced in a study of shared clonotypes between healthy human individuals. Libraries were prepared by immunoSEQ multiplex PCR; TCRdb keeps only in-frame clonotypes and omits some of them. The profile covers 500,000 or so clones, with approximately 95% appearing a single time and approximately 0.06% taken by the ten largest. The sequencing sample was made of naive CD4+ T cells sorted from blood. The receptors come from a woman aged 25-40 years in good health. Both conserved end residues are part of each CDR3. The D gene is left open where the match is weak. The listing skips clone size in some rows; elsewhere it reads once, few, many or a size class.

j_call d_call v_call clone_size cdr3_aa cdr3_nt
TRBJ2-7 TRBD1 TRBV28 . CASSLGQGTRSRTYEQYF TGTGCCAGCAGTTTAGGACAGGGGACGCGGTCCCGGACCTACGAGCAGTACTTC
TRBJ2-1 . TRBV7-9 . CASSPGRDKSYNEQFF TGTGCCAGCAGCCCGGGCCGGGACAAGTCCTACAATGAGCAGTTCTTC
TRBJ2-1 TRBD2 TRBV5-1 . CASSSWTSGGQFF TGCGCCAGCAGCTCCTGGACTAGCGGGGGGCAGTTCTTC
TRBJ2-1 . TRBV19 . CASSKARPPYNEQFF TGTGCCAGTAGTAAAGCCAGGCCCCCCTACAATGAGCAGTTCTTC
TRBJ2-7 TRBD1 TRBV4-2 . CASSQGGQGYEQYF TGTGCCAGCAGCCAAGGGGGACAGGGCTACGAGCAGTACTTC
TRBJ1-2 . TRBV5-6 . CASSRHVGGGYTF TGTGCCAGCAGTCGTCACGTGGGGGGCGGCTACACCTTC
TRBJ2-5 . TRBV28 . CASTQGGEETQYF TGTGCCAGCACCCAAGGAGGGGAAGAGACCCAGTACTTC
TRBJ2-1 TRBD2 TRBV19 . CASSPRLAGGNNEQFF TGTGCCAGTAGTCCCCGACTAGCGGGAGGGAACAATGAGCAGTTCTTC
TRBJ1-2 . TRBV11-2 . CASSLAGDSYGYTF TGTGCCAGCAGCTTAGCAGGGGATTCATATGGCTACACCTTC
TRBJ2-5 . TRBV2 . CASGGLASIQETQYF TGTGCCAGCGGGGGTCTAGCGAGTATCCAAGAGACCCAGTACTTC
TRBJ1-2 . TRBV4-1 . CASSQGRGFEANYGYTF TGCGCCAGCAGCCAAGGACGAGGCTTCGAGGCTAACTATGGCTACACCTTC
TRBJ1-5 . TRBV5-5 once CASSRGGSLVVEPQHF TGTGCCAGCAGCCGAGGGGGAAGCCTAGTCGTGGAGCCCCAGCATTTT
TRBJ2-5 TRBD1 TRBV18 . CASSPQGAETQYF TGTGCCAGCTCACCACAGGGGGCAGAGACCCAGTACTTC
TRBJ1-1 . TRBV2 . CASSGLGLPNTEAFF TGTGCCAGCAGTGGGCTTGGTCTTCCCAACACTGAAGCTTTCTTT
TRBJ2-7 . TRBV6-5 . CASIDSKTYEQYF TGTGCCAGCATTGACAGCAAGACCTACGAGCAGTACTTC
TRBJ2-5 . TRBV5-1 . CASSLDRGETQYF TGCGCCAGCAGCTTGGATAGGGGGGAGACCCAGTACTTC
TRBJ2-3 . TRBV2 . CASSTQAGADTQYF TGTGCCAGCAGTACCCAGGCTGGAGCAGATACGCAGTATTTT
TRBJ2-1 TRBD2 TRBV29-1 . CSGGRPGLGVDEQFF TGCAGTGGGGGGAGACCGGGACTAGGGGTTGATGAGCAGTTCTTC
TRBJ1-2 TRBD1 TRBV4-1 . CASSQNPGQGPNYGYTF TGCGCCAGCAGCCAAAACCCGGGACAGGGACCTAACTATGGCTACACCTTC
TRBJ2-3 TRBD2 TRBV11-2 . CATLGRERTRTDTQYF TGTGCCACCCTGGGGCGGGAGCGGACTCGCACAGATACGCAGTATTTT
TRBJ1-2 . TRBV7-9 few CASSSLIGYTF TGTGCCAGCAGCTCCTTGATAGGCTACACCTTC
TRBJ1-5 . TRBV28 . CASSYRDHSNQPQHF TGTGCCAGCAGTTATAGGGATCATAGCAATCAGCCCCAGCATTTT
TRBJ1-5 TRBD1 TRBV30 . CAWSTTGDQPQHF TGTGCCTGGAGCACAACAGGGGATCAGCCCCAGCATTTT
TRBJ1-1 . TRBV28 . CASSWPGNTEAFF TGTGCCAGCAGCTGGCCGGGGAACACTGAAGCTTTCTTT
TRBJ2-4 TRBD1 TRBV4-2 . CASSEDTGAGIQYF TGTGCCAGCAGCGAGGATACAGGGGCGGGTATTCAGTACTTC
TRBJ2-7 TRBD1 TRBV27 . CASSRSGTGTYEQYF TGTGCCAGCAGTCGATCCGGGACAGGGACCTACGAGCAGTACTTC
TRBJ1-5 TRBD1 TRBV28 . CASSLYRQGIGQPQHF TGTGCCAGCAGTTTATACCGACAGGGGATCGGTCAGCCCCAGCATTTT
TRBJ1-5 . TRBV9 once CASSADGQQPQHF TGTGCCAGCAGCGCCGACGGACAGCAGCCCCAGCATTTT
TRBJ2-4 . TRBV28 . CASSPAALAKNIQYF TGTGCCAGCAGCCCCGCGGCACTAGCCAAAAACATTCAGTACTTC
TRBJ2-1 TRBD2 TRBV7-9 . CASSLASKREGLLNEQFF TGTGCCAGCAGCTTAGCGTCCAAGCGGGAGGGCCTATTGAATGAGCAGTTCTTC
TRBJ1-1 TRBD1 TRBV19 once CASSNRGLHTEAFF TGTGCCAGTAGCAACAGGGGGCTTCACACTGAAGCTTTCTTT
TRBJ2-7 . TRBV28 . CASSFAVYEQYF TGTGCCAGCAGTTTCGCCGTCTACGAGCAGTACTTC
TRBJ2-7 . TRBV28 . CASSISGYEQYF TGTGCCAGCAGTATTTCTGGCTACGAGCAGTACTTC
TRBJ1-1 TRBD1 TRBV18 . CASSSRDSPNTEAFF TGTGCCAGCTCATCCCGGGACAGCCCGAACACTGAAGCTTTCTTT
TRBJ2-5 TRBD2 TRBV6-6 . CASSTTSGSGETQYF TGTGCCAGCAGTACGACTAGCGGGAGTGGAGAGACCCAGTACTTC
TRBJ2-2 . TRBV27 once CASSGTLDTGELFF TGTGCCAGCAGTGGAACATTAGACACCGGGGAGCTGTTTTTT
TRBJ1-1 TRBD1 TRBV4-1 . CASSPGPGTGVRTEAFF TGCGCCAGCAGCCCTGGCCCCGGGACAGGGGTACGCACTGAAGCTTTCTTT
TRBJ2-3 TRBD1 TRBV28 . CASPRDRGGDTQYF TGTGCCAGCCCACGGGACAGGGGAGGGGATACGCAGTATTTT
TRBJ2-7 . TRBV28 . CASSSTARVSYEQYF TGTGCCAGCAGTTCTACGGCGAGGGTAAGCTACGAGCAGTACTTC
TRBJ2-7 . TRBV7-2 . CASSLVGGTGSYEQYF TGTGCCAGCAGCTTGGTGGGGGGGACAGGCTCCTACGAGCAGTACTTC
TRBJ1-1 . TRBV7-6 . CASSPGRNTEAFF TGTGCCAGCAGCCCCGGGAGGAACACTGAAGCTTTCTTT
TRBJ1-2 . TRBV5-4 . CASSLDFEGGRGGYTF TGTGCCAGCAGCTTGGATTTTGAGGGGGGAAGAGGTGGCTACACCTTC
TRBJ2-5 TRBD1 TRBV5-1 once CASSLAGTGGLKTQYF TGCGCCAGCAGCTTGGCTGGGACAGGGGGCTTAAAGACCCAGTACTTC
TRBJ2-7 TRBD2 TRBV19 . CASSITGTREGEQYF TGTGCCAGTAGTATAACGGGAACCCGGGAGGGCGAGCAGTACTTC
TRBJ1-1 . TRBV19 . CASSMFGIYTEAFF TGTGCCAGTAGTATGTTCGGTATCTACACTGAAGCTTTCTTT
TRBJ2-5 . TRBV30 . CAWKLDIQTQYF TGTGCCTGGAAGCTTGACATCCAGACCCAGTACTTC
TRBJ1-2 TRBD1 TRBV6-5 . CASSRQGGENYGYTF TGTGCCAGCAGTCGTCAGGGGGGCGAGAACTATGGCTACACCTTC
TRBJ1-2 . TRBV7-9 . CASSLDSRPYGYTF TGTGCCAGCAGCTTAGACAGTAGACCCTATGGCTACACCTTC
TRBJ1-4 TRBD1 TRBV10-2 . CASSDESRGRTNEKLFF TGCGCCAGCAGTGATGAGTCCAGGGGGAGGACTAATGAAAAACTGTTTTTT